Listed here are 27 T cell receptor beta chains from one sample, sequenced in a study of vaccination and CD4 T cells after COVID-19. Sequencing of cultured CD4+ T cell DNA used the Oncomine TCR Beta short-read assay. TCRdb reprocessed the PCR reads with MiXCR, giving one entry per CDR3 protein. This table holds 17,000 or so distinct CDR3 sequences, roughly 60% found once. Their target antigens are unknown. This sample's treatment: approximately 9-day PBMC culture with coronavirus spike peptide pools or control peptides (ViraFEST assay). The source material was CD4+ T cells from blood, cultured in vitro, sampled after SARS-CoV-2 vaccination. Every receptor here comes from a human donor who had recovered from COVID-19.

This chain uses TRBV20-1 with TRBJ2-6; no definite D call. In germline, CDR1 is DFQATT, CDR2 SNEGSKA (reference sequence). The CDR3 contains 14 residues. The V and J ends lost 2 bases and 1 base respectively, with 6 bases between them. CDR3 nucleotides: TGCAGTGCTAGACCTTATTCTGGGGCCAACGTCCTGACTTTC. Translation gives CSARPYSGANVLTF.

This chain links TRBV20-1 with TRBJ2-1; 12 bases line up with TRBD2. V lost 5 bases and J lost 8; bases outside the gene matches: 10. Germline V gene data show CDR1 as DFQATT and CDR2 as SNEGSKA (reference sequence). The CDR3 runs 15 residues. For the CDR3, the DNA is TGCAGTGCTCGCCCCCCTAGCGGGGGGGCCTATGAGCAGTTCTTC. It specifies CSARPPSGGAYEQFF.

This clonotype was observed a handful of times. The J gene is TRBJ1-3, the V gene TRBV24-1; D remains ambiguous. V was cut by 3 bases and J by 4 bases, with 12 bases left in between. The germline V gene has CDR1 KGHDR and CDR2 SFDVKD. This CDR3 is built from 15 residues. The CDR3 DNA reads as TGTGCCACCAGTGATCCGACTGTTATGGGAAACACCATATATTTT. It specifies CATSDPTVMGNTIYF.

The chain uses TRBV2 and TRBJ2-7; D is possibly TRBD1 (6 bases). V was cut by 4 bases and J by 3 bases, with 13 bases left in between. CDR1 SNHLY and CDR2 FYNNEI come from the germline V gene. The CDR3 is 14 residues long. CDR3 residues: CASSGANRVYEQYF. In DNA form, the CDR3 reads TGTGCCAGCAGTGGAGCTAACAGGGTCTACGAGCAGTACTTC. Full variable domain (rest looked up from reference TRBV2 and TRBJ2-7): EPEVTQTPSHQVTQMGQEVILRCVPISNHLYFYWYRQILGQKVEFLVSFYNNEISEKSEIFDDQFSVERPDGSNFTLKIRSTKLEDSAMYFCASSGANRVYEQYFGPGTRLTVT.

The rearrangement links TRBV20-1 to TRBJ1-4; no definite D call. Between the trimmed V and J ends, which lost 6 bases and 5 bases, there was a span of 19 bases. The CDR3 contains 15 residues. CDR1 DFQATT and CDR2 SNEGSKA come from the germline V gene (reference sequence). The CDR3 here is CSARNAKSPNEKLFF. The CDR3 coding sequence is TGCAGTGCCCGGAACGCTAAGAGCCCCAATGAAAAACTGTTTTTT.

The CDR3 region is CASSYGTANSNQPQHF. The DNA of the CDR3 is TGTGCCAGCAGTTACGGGACAGCCAATAGCAATCAGCCCCAGCATTTT. The chain carries TRBV6-2 or TRBV6-3 and TRBJ1-5; 7 bases are shared with TRBD1. V was clipped by 2 bases and J by 0 bases; unmatched bases: 4. Germline V gives CDR1 MNHEY, CDR2 SVGEGT. The CDR3 length is 16 residues.

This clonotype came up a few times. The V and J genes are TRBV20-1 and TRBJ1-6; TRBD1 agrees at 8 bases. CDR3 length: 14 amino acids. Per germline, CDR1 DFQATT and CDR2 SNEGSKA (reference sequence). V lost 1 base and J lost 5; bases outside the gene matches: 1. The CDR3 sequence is CSARGQGNNSPLHF. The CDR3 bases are TGCAGTGCTAGAGGACAGGGGAATAATTCACCCCTCCACTTT.

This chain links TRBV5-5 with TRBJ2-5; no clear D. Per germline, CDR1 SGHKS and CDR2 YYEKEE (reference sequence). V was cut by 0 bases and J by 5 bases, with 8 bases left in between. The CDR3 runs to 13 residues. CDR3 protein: CASSLEGEETQYF. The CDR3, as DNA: TGTGCCAGCAGCTTGGAAGGAGAGGAGACCCAGTACTTC.

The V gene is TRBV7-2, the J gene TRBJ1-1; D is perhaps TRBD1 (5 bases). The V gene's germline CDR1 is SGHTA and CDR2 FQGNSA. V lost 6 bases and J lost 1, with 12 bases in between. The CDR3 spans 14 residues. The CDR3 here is CASRPGTGNTEAFF. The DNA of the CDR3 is TGTGCCAGCAGACCAGGCACAGGGAACACTGAAGCTTTCTTT.

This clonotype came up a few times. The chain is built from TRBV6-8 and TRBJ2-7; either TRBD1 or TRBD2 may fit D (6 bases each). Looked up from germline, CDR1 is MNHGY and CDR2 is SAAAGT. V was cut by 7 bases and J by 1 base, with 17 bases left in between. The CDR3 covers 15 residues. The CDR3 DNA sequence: TGTGCCAGCACTAGTAAGGGGGGATTGTCCTACGAGCAGTACTTC. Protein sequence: CASTSKGGLSYEQYF.

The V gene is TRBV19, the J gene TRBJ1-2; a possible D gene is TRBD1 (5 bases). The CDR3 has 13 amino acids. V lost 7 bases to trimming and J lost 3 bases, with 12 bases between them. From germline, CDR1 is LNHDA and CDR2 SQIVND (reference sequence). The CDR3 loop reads CASTRGGYYGYTF. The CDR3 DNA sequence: TGTGCCAGTACCCGGGGGGGGTACTATGGCTACACCTTC.

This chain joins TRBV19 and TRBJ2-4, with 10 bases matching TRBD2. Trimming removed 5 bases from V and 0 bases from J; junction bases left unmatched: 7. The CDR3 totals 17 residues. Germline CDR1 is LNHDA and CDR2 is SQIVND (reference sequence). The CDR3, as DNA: TGTGCCAGTAGTCCGATCGGACTAGCGGAAGCCAAAAACATTCAGTACTTC. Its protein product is CASSPIGLAEAKNIQYF.

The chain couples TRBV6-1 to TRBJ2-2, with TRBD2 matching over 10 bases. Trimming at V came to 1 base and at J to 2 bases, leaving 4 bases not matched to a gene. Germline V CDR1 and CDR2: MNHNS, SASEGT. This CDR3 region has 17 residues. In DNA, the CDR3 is TGTGCCAGCAGTGAAGATTTACTAGCGGGAAACACCGGGGAGCTGTTTTTT. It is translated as CASSEDLLAGNTGELFF.

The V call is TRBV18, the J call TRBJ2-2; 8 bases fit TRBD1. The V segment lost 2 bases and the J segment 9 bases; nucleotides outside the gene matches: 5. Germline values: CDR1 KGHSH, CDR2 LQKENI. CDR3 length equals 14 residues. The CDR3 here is CASSPIQGARELFF. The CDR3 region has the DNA TGTGCCAGCTCACCAATTCAGGGGGCCCGGGAGCTGTTTTTT.

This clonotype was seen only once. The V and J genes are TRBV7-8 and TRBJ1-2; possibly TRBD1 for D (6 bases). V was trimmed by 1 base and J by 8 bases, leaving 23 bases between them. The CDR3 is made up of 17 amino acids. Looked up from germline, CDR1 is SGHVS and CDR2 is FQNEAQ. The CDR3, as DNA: TGTGCCAGCAGCTTAGTTCTCTCGGCAGGGGCCTTAAGCGGCTACACCTTC. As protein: CASSLVLSAGALSGYTF.

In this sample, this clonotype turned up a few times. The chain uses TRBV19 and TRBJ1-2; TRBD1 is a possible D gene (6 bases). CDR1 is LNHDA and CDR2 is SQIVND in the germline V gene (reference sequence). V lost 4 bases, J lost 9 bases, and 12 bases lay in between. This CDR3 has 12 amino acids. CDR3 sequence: CASSTQGHSYTF. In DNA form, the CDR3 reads TGTGCCAGTAGTACACAGGGACACAGCTACACCTTC.

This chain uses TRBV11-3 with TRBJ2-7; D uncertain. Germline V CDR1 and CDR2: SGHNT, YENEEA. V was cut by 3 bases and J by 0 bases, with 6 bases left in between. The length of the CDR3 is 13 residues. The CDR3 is CASSFVNSYEQYF. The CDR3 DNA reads TGTGCCAGCAGCTTCGTCAACTCCTACGAGCAGTACTTC.

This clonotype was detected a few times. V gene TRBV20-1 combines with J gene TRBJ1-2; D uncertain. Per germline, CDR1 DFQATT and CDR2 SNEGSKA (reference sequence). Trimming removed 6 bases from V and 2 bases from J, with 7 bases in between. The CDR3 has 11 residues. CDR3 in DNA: TGCAGTGCCCATATCAACTATGGCTACACCTTC. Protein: CSAHINYGYTF.

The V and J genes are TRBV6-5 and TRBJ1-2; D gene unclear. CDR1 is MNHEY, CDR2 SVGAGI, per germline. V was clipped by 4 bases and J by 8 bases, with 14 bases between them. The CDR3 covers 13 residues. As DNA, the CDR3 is TGTGCCAGCAGTTCAGGCTTAATTCGGGGCTACACCTTC. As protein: CASSSGLIRGYTF.

For the CDR3, the DNA is TGTGCCAGCAGTTTTAAGCTAGGGTACGAGCAGTACTTC. It translates to CASSFKLGYEQYF. V gene TRBV12-3 or TRBV12-4 combines with J gene TRBJ2-7; D not certain. V lost 3 bases to trimming and J lost 4 bases, with 10 bases between them. CDR3 length: 13 residues.

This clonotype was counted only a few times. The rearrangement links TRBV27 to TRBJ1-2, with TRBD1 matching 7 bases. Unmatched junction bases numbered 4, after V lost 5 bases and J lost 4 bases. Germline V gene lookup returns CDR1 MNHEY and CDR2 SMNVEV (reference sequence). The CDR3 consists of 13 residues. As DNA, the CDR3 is TGTGCCAGCAGTACCCGACAGGGCTATGGCTACACCTTC. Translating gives CASSTRQGYGYTF.

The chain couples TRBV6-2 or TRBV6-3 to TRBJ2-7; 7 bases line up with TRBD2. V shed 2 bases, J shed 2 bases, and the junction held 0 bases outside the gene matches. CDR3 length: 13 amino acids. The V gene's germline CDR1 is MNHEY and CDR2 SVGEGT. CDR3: CASSYGRAYEQYF. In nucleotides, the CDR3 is TGTGCCAGCAGTTACGGGAGGGCCTACGAGCAGTACTTC.

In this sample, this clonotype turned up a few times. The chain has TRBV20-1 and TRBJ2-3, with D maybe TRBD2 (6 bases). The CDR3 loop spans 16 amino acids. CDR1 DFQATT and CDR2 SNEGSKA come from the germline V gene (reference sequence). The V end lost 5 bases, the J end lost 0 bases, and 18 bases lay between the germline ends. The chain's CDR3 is CSAPRGGLPSTDTQYF. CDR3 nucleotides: TGCAGTGCTCCCCGTGGAGGGCTACCTAGCACAGATACGCAGTATTTT.

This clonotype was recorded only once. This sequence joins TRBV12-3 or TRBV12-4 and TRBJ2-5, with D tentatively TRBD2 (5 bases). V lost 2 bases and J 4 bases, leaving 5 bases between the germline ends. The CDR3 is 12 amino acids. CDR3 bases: TGTGCCAGCAGTTTACGGGGAGAGACCCAGTACTTC. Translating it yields CASSLRGETQYF.

The CDR3 region is CASSLGQSNSPLHF. CDR3 sequence (DNA): TGTGCCAGCAGCCTGGGACAGAGTAATTCACCCCTCCACTTT. V gene TRBV5-4 combines with J gene TRBJ1-6; 7 bases are shared with TRBD1. The CDR3 consists of 14 residues. Germline V gene sequence: CDR1 SGHNT, CDR2 YYREEE (reference sequence). The junction had 4 bases not matched to a gene; V was cut back by 4 bases and J by 6 bases.

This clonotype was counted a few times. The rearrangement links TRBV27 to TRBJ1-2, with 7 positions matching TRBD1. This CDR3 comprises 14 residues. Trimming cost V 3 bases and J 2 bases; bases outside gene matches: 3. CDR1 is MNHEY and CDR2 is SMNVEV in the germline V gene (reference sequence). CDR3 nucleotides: TGTGCCAGCAGTTTGTCAGGGGGGAACTATGGCTACACCTTC. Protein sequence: CASSLSGGNYGYTF.

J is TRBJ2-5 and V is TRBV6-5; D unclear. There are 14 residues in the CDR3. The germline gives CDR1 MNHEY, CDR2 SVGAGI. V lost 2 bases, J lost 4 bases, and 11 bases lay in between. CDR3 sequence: CASSYASKGETQYF. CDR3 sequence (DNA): TGTGCCAGCAGTTACGCGAGTAAAGGAGAGACCCAGTACTTC.